The 21 T cell receptor beta chains below all came from one sample that was sequenced in a study of blood T cell repertoires in COVID-19. Measured with immunoSEQ multiplex PCR; TCRdb has only the in-frame clones, and not every one. The sample consists of roughly 40,000 clones, 90% to 95% of them appearing once. Sequencing input: peripheral blood. These receptors were collected from a human donor in a cohort sampled during active COVID-19.

This clone was counted a single time. This chain connects TRBV19 to TRBJ2-7, with 9 nucleotides matching TRBD2. The CDR3 sequence is 14 residues long. V shed 4 bases and J 4 bases; nucleotides not matched to a gene: 5. Germline V gives CDR1 LNHDA, CDR2 SQIVND (reference sequence). For the CDR3, the DNA is TGTGCCAGTAGTAGCGGGGGGGCCTGGTACGAGCAGTACTTC. It specifies CASSSGGAWYEQYF.

The chain combines TRBV11-1 with TRBJ2-7; D is perhaps TRBD1 (5 bases). The CDR3 runs to 13 residues. V was clipped by 0 bases and J by 4 bases, with 7 bases between them. CDR1 SGHAT and CDR2 FQDESV come from the germline V gene (reference sequence). The CDR3 loop reads CASSLAREYEQYF. CDR3 DNA sequence: TGTGCCAGCAGCTTAGCCAGGGAATACGAGCAGTACTTC.

This chain connects TRBV7-6 to TRBJ2-5; TRBD2 aligns across 10 bases. This CDR3 has 16 amino acids. Germline assignment: CDR1 SGHVS and CDR2 FNYEAQ. V trimming: 1 base; J trimming: 5 bases; junction bases outside the gene matches: 7. CDR3 sequence: CASSLVAGGFVETQYF. For the CDR3, the DNA is TGTGCCAGCAGCTTAGTAGCGGGAGGATTCGTGGAGACCCAGTACTTC.

The CDR3 region is CASSYSYGTGGGYTF. CDR3 nucleotides: TGTGCCAGCAGTTACTCGTACGGGACAGGTGGCGGCTACACCTTC. The chain combines TRBV6-2 or TRBV6-3 with TRBJ1-2; 8 bases fit TRBD1. After removal of 0 bases from V and 8 bases from J, the junction contained 8 bases not matched to a gene. Looked up from germline, CDR1 is MNHEY and CDR2 is SVGEGT. The CDR3 is 15 amino acids.

This rearrangement joins TRBV5-1 to TRBJ2-1, with 13 bases identical to TRBD2. The CDR3 runs 15 residues. After removal of 5 bases from V and 5 bases from J, the junction contained 4 bases not matched to a gene. Germline-derived CDR1 and CDR2 are SGHRS and YFSETQ. The CDR3 region is CASREGLAGNNEQFF. CDR3 nucleotide sequence: TGCGCCAGCAGGGAGGGACTAGCGGGAAACAATGAGCAGTTCTTC.

The chain employs TRBV9 and TRBJ2-2; 10 bases line up with TRBD1. The CDR3 runs to 16 residues. Losses at the gene ends were 4 bases for V and 3 bases for J; bases not matched to a gene: 6. Germline V gives CDR1 SGDLS, CDR2 YYNGEE. The CDR3 sequence is CASSPRQGADTGELFF. The DNA for the CDR3 is TGTGCCAGCAGCCCCCGACAGGGGGCGGACACCGGGGAGCTGTTTTTT.

The CDR3 loop is CASSSSADAKETQYF. The CDR3 DNA is TGTGCCAGCAGCTCCTCAGCGGATGCCAAAGAGACCCAGTACTTC. This chain uses TRBV7-9 with TRBJ2-5, with D possibly matching TRBD2 (5 bases). The CDR3 contains 15 residues. Between the trimmed V and J ends, which lost 4 bases and 3 bases, there was a span of 15 bases. The germline V gene encodes CDR1 SEHNR and CDR2 FQNEAQ (reference sequence).

The chain carries TRBV7-2 and TRBJ1-2; 9 nucleotides line up with TRBD1. V trimming: 5 bases; J trimming: 8 bases; junction bases outside the gene matches: 9. From germline, CDR1 is SGHTA and CDR2 FQGNSA. CDR3 length equals 14 residues. The CDR3, as DNA: TGTGCCAGCAGCCCACCCGGGACAGGGTACGGCTACACCTTC. This gives the protein CASSPPGTGYGYTF.

This sequence joins TRBV7-3 and TRBJ2-2; weak D call: TRBD1 (6 bases). Per germline, CDR1 SGHTA and CDR2 FQGTGA. Trimming left V 4 bases short and J 3 bases short, with 15 bases between. CDR3 size: 16 residues. The CDR3 sequence is CASSSPGTQHTGELFF. CDR3 nucleotide sequence: TGTGCCAGCAGCTCACCCGGGACACAGCACACCGGGGAGCTGTTTTTT.

This clone was detected only a few times. The chain links TRBV5-1 to TRBJ2-2; D is perhaps TRBD1 (5 bases). Germline CDR1 reads SGHRS; CDR2 reads YFSETQ. Trimming stripped 4 bases from V and 0 bases from J, with 13 bases between. The CDR3 extends over 16 amino acids. In DNA form, the CDR3 reads TGCGCCAGCAGCCCCCGACAGAACGCGAACACCGGGGAGCTGTTTTTT. This encodes CASSPRQNANTGELFF.

V usage is TRBV10-3 and J usage is TRBJ2-5, with TRBD1 matching over 8 bases. The germline CDR1 and CDR2 sequences are ENHRY and SYGVKD. Trimming took 10 bases from V and 5 from J; bases not matched to a gene: 9. The CDR3 is 13 residues long. The CDR3 nucleotides are TGTGCCACACAAAGGGACAGGCTTGAGACCCAGTACTTC. This gives the protein CATQRDRLETQYF.

V gene TRBV5-1 combines with J gene TRBJ1-1, with D possibly matching TRBD1 (6 bases). The CDR3 is 13 amino acids. V lost 5 bases to trimming and J lost 5 bases, with 13 bases between them. Germline assignment: CDR1 SGHRS and CDR2 YFSETQ. The CDR3 spells CASRSGEGTEAFF. The CDR3 region has the DNA TGCGCCAGCAGATCAGGGGAAGGGACTGAAGCTTTCTTT.

V gene TRBV6-2 or TRBV6-3 combines with J gene TRBJ2-1, with TRBD2 matching 10 bases. J lost 5 bases, V lost 4 bases, and 14 bases had no gene match. CDR3 size: 18 residues. Germline V gene data show CDR1 as MNHEY and CDR2 as SVGEGT. CDR3 bases: TGTGCCAGCAGTTCAACACAGGGTATGGGACTAGCGAACAATGAGCAGTTCTTC. Protein sequence: CASSSTQGMGLANNEQFF.

CDR3 nucleotides: TGCGCCAGCAGCCAAGGAGAGAGGAACACTGAAGCTTTCTTT. This gives the protein CASSQGERNTEAFF. The chain uses TRBV4-3 and TRBJ1-1; D is unresolved. The CDR3 loop spans 14 amino acids. Trimming stripped 1 base from V and 1 base from J, with 7 bases between. Per the germline V gene, CDR1 is LGHNA and CDR2 is YSLEER.

The rearrangement links TRBV19 to TRBJ2-1, with 7 bases lining up with TRBD2. CDR1 and CDR2 from the germline V gene are LNHDA and SQIVND (reference sequence). With V trimmed by 7 bases and J by 2 bases, 11 bases remained unmatched. This CDR3 region has 16 residues. The CDR3: CASTLAGVPPYNEQFF. The CDR3 DNA reads as TGTGCCAGTACGTTAGCGGGTGTTCCTCCCTACAATGAGCAGTTCTTC.

This clone was found a few times. V and J are TRBV7-9 and TRBJ1-1; D remains ambiguous. This CDR3 has 15 amino acids. Trimming cost V 2 bases and J 2 bases, with 12 bases left between them. Germline CDR1 reads SEHNR; CDR2 reads FQNEAQ (reference sequence). As DNA, the CDR3 is TGTGCCAGCAGCTTACGACGGGGAGTCAACACTGAAGCTTTCTTT. It specifies CASSLRRGVNTEAFF. The complete variable domain, with remaining parts taken from reference TRBV7-9 and TRBJ1-1, reads DTGVSQNPRHKITKRGQNVTFRCDPISEHNRLYWYRQTLGQGPEFLTYFQNEAQLEKSRLLSDRFSAERPKGSFSTLEIQRTEQGDSAMYLCASSLRRGVNTEAFFGQGTRLTVV.

The genes are TRBV20-1 and TRBJ1-1; 7 bases are a match to TRBD1. Germline V CDR1 and CDR2: DFQATT, SNEGSKA (reference sequence). The CDR3 runs 15 residues. The V segment lost 3 bases and the J segment 1 base; nucleotides outside the gene matches: 8. CDR3 DNA sequence: TGCAGTGCTAGTAGTCTTACAGGGGAGAACACTGAAGCTTTCTTT. It yields the protein CSASSLTGENTEAFF.

The gene calls are TRBV9 and TRBJ2-7, with D possibly TRBD1 on 6 matching bases. V lost 1 base, J lost 4 bases, and 30 bases lay in between. CDR1 is SGDLS and CDR2 is YYNGEE in the germline V gene. The CDR3 covers 20 residues. CDR3 bases: TGTGCCAGCAGCGTACTAAGGGGGATGGGTGGAGGTCAAGGGGTTTACGAGCAGTACTTC. This encodes CASSVLRGMGGGQGVYEQYF.

The chain recombines TRBV30 with TRBJ2-7; 9 bases line up with TRBD1. This CDR3 contains 16 residues. Germline assignment: CDR1 GTSNPN and CDR2 SVGIG (reference sequence). V trimming: 1 base; J trimming: 3 bases; junction bases outside the gene matches: 10. For the CDR3, the DNA is TGTGCCTGGAGTGGGAGGGGGGACAGGGATTTCTACGAGCAGTACTTC. This encodes CAWSGRGDRDFYEQYF.

The V call is TRBV7-2, the J call TRBJ1-2; 12 bases are a match to TRBD1. Per germline, CDR1 SGHTA and CDR2 FQGNSA. The CDR3 is made up of 15 amino acids. The trim removed 6 bases at V and 6 bases at J, leaving 8 bases unmatched. The CDR3 is CASRPPGQGANGYTF. CDR3 sequence (DNA): TGTGCCAGCAGACCCCCGGGACAGGGGGCGAATGGCTACACCTTC.

This chain links TRBV5-4 with TRBJ2-2, with a weak D call TRBD1 (8 bases). Germline V CDR1 and CDR2: SGHNT, YYREEE (reference sequence). V lost 3 bases and J lost 1, with 13 bases in between. The CDR3 length is 16 residues. DNA of the CDR3: TGTGCCAGCAGCTGGGGGGGACAGGTGAACACCGGGGAGCTGTTTTTT. Its translation: CASSWGGQVNTGELFF.